The present T cell receptor beta chain was sequenced within a study of cytomegalovirus exposure and HLA in healthy donors. Points from the study as a whole: Solely CMV serostatus was available to characterize immune exposure.

The CDR3 extends over 16 amino acids. V was clipped by 6 bases and J by 2 bases; unmatched bases: 12. Germline values: CDR1 MDHEN, CDR2 SYDVKM. Primers included in the PCR were 60 Vbeta and 13 Jbeta primers. Sequenced by immunoSEQ multiplex PCR; TCRdb stores in-frame clones only, minus some. Of 100,000 to 150,000 clones in the sample, approximately 87% were seen once. As concerns this clone: Its target is not known.

What was sequenced was PBMCs. The sequence came from a woman aged 25 to 39 in good health and CMV-seronegative. This chain connects TRBV28 to TRBJ1-2, with TRBD1 identical over 7 bases. DNA for the CDR3: TGTGCCAGCAGGGGACCAGGGACAGAGGCAAACTATGGCTACACCTTC. It yields the protein CASRGPGTEANYGYTF.